The 10 T cell receptor beta chains presented below share a single source sample, sequenced in a study of blood T cell repertoires in COVID-19. The repertoire was sequenced with immunoSEQ multiplex PCR; TCRdb's copy has only in-frame clones and lacks some. Of 200,000 to 250,000 clones listed, about 90% are singletons. Input material: peripheral blood. The receptors originated from a man aged 55-75 years with COVID-19, enrolled during active disease.

V usage is TRBV5-8 and J usage is TRBJ1-1; D is perhaps TRBD1 (6 bases). Germline V gene data show CDR1 as SGHTS and CDR2 as YDEGEE. V was trimmed by 0 bases and J by 0 bases, leaving 18 bases between them. The CDR3 contains 18 residues. As DNA, the CDR3 is TGTGCCAGCAGCTTGGTGTCTCGCAGGGGCCAGATGAACACTGAAGCTTTCTTT. Protein product: CASSLVSRRGQMNTEAFF.

CDR3 residues: CASSSGTPLSTDTQYF. The DNA of the CDR3 is TGTGCCAGCAGTTCCGGGACACCCCTGAGCACAGATACGCAGTATTTT. The rearrangement links TRBV5-5 to TRBJ2-3, with D perhaps TRBD1 (6 bases). Trimming cost V 5 bases and J 0 bases, with 16 bases left between them. The CDR3 covers 16 residues. Germline V gene lookup returns CDR1 SGHKS and CDR2 YYEKEE (reference sequence). The full variable domain, with the rest looked up from reference TRBV5-5 and TRBJ2-3, is DAGVTQSPTHLIKTRGQQVTLRCSPISGHKSVSWYQQVLGQGPQFIFQYYEKEERGRGNFPDRFSARQFPNYSSELNVNALLLGDSALYLCASSSGTPLSTDTQYFGPGTRLTVL.

The rearrangement joins TRBV5-1 to TRBJ1-4; 9 positions match TRBD1. The germline gives CDR1 SGHRS, CDR2 YFSETQ. The V gene end was trimmed by 0 bases and the J gene end by 4 bases; junction bases not matched to a gene: 7. This CDR3 spans 17 amino acids. CDR3 nucleotide sequence: TGCGCCAGCAGCTTGGCGCCCCCGGGACAGGGTAATGAAAAACTGTTTTTT. The encoded protein is CASSLAPPGQGNEKLFF.

The chain is built from TRBV5-1 and TRBJ2-1; 8 bases line up with TRBD1. This CDR3 is 15 amino acids long. V lost 0 bases to trimming and J lost 8 bases; unmatched junction nucleotides: 7. Germline assignment: CDR1 SGHRS and CDR2 YFSETQ. In DNA form, the CDR3 reads TGCGCCAGCAGCTTGGGGGCAGGGGGCTTTTATGAGCAGTTCTTC. Protein product: CASSLGAGGFYEQFF.

The J gene is TRBJ2-1, the V gene TRBV2; D might be TRBD1 (6 bases). The germline V and J ends were trimmed by 4 bases and 6 bases, with 13 bases remaining between them. CDR1 SNHLY and CDR2 FYNNEI come from the germline V gene. The CDR3 is 14 residues long. CDR3 nucleotides: TGTGCCAGCAGTGCAACAGGGCTTCGCAATGAGCAGTTCTTC. Translated: CASSATGLRNEQFF.

The J gene is TRBJ2-1, the V gene TRBV27, with 7 positions matching TRBD1. The CDR3 is made up of 14 amino acids. The germline gives CDR1 MNHEY, CDR2 SMNVEV (reference sequence). V was pared by 7 bases and J by 5 bases, with 8 bases of the junction left unmatched. Written as DNA, the CDR3 is TGTGCCAGCAACCGGGCAGGGGGTAACAATGAGCAGTTCTTC. Translated, it gives CASNRAGGNNEQFF.

The chain links TRBV14 to TRBJ2-3; 7 bases line up with TRBD2. With V trimmed by 3 bases and J by 6 bases, 3 bases remained unmatched. CDR3 length: 13 residues. Germline V gives CDR1 SGHDN, CDR2 FVKESK. CDR3 sequence reads: CASSHLSGDTQYF. The DNA of the CDR3 is TGTGCCAGCAGCCATCTTAGCGGGGATACGCAGTATTTT. Filled out from reference TRBV14 and TRBJ2-3, the complete variable domain reads EAGVTQFPSHSVIEKGQTVTLRCDPISGHDNLYWYRRVMGKEIKFLLHFVKESKQDESGMPNNRFLAERTGGTYSTLKVQPAELEDSGVYFCASSHLSGDTQYFGPGTRLTVL.

The chain couples TRBV5-6 to TRBJ2-3, with TRBD2 matching over 7 bases. Germline V gives CDR1 SGHDT, CDR2 YYEEEE. V gave up 1 base and J gave up 0 bases; unmatched junction bases: 14. The CDR3 extends over 19 amino acids. The CDR3 is CASSLNEREWLGSTDTQYF. The CDR3 DNA reads as TGTGCCAGCAGCTTGAATGAGCGGGAATGGCTGGGGAGCACAGATACGCAGTATTTT.

The rearrangement links TRBV19 to TRBJ2-6; 8 bases match TRBD1. Germline V CDR1 and CDR2: LNHDA, SQIVND (reference sequence). Unmatched junction bases numbered 5, after V lost 4 bases and J lost 0 bases. The CDR3 extends over 17 amino acids. The CDR3: CASSSSGTGSGANVLTF. CDR3 DNA sequence: TGTGCCAGTAGTAGTTCCGGGACAGGCTCTGGGGCCAACGTCCTGACTTTC.

This chain uses TRBV24-1 with TRBJ1-5, with a weak D call TRBD1 (6 bases). The germline gives CDR1 KGHDR, CDR2 SFDVKD. Between the trimmed V and J ends, which lost 4 bases and 4 bases, there was a span of 16 bases. This CDR3 spans 16 amino acids. The CDR3 protein is CATSDATRGGNQPQHF. The CDR3 region has the DNA TGTGCCACCAGTGACGCCACCAGAGGGGGTAATCAGCCCCAGCATTTT.